This T cell receptor (beta chain) was retrieved from a study of cytotoxic CD8 clonotypes in ibrutinib-treated CLL. Study-level information: Across the patients, approximately 12 were relapsed/refractory, approximately 15 treatment-naive and some 17 IGHV unmutated. Response specimens were obtained following a median treatment duration of 12 months, with a range of 6 to 36.

Sequencing sought depths of 1 in 200,000 to 1 in 1 million T cells. TCRdb's copy holds only in-frame clones and misses some; the assay was immunoSEQ multiplex PCR. The sample yields approximately 280,000 clones, 65% to 85% seen once. Germline CDR1 is SNHLY and CDR2 is FYNNEI. With V trimmed by 10 bases and J by 6 bases, 7 bases remained unmatched. This CDR3 has 12 residues. This clone has more than one count but fewer than ten. This sample comprised PBMCs, obtained at disease progression, from a patient treated with ibrutinib. The receptor comes from a human donor with chronic lymphocytic leukemia. This rearrangement joins TRBV2 to TRBJ1-2; TRBD1 matches at 8 bases. In DNA, the CDR3 is TGTGCCATCCCGGACAGGGTCGATGGCTACACCTTC. Protein product: CAIPDRVDGYTF.